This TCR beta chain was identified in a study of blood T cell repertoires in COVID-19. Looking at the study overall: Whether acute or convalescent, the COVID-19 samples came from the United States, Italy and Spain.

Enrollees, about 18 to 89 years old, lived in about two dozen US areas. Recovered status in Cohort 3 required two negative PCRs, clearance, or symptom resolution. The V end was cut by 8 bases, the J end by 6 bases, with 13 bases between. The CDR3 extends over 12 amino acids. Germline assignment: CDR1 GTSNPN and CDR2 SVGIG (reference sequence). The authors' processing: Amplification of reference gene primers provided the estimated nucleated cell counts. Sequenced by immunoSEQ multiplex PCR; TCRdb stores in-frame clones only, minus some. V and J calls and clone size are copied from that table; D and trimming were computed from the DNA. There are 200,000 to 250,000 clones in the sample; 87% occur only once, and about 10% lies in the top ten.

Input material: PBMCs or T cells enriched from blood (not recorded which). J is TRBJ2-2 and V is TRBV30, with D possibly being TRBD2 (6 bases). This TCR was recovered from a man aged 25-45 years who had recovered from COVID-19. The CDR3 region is CARGSGAGELFF. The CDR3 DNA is TGTGCCCGCGGATCGGGGGCCGGGGAGCTGTTTTTT.